This T cell receptor (beta chain) was identified during a study of identical twins. Study outcomes and limitations: Fewer insertions were carried by abundant cord blood beta clonotypes, but none was seen in memory repertoires. For out-of-frame alpha sequences shared by twins, low generation probability was in excess.

V was pared by 4 bases and J by 1 base, with 16 bases between. Germline CDR1 and CDR2: LNHNV and YYDKDF (reference sequence). CDR3 length equals 16 residues. This clonotype was counted only a few times. Antigen unknown. The cDNA had a unique molecular identifier and a template-switch universal primer site. One entry per CDR3 protein, called by TCRdb with MiXCR from the 5' RACE reads. Altogether about 240,000 distinct CDR3 sequences are present, about 13% being singletons, with the ten largest covering 3.5% to 5%. There were only healthy Caucasians among the donors. This same sample was also part of a study on yellow fever vaccine responses in identical twins.

The sample consisted of memory (CD45RO+) T cells sorted from blood. The receptor was derived from a woman aged 18 to 35 in good health. The rearrangement joins TRBV15 to TRBJ1-2; D is unclear. Written as DNA, the CDR3 is TGTGCCACCAGCAAGAATTCTGCCCGCCGTAACTATGGCTACACCTTC. It specifies CATSKNSARRNYGYTF.